Sequencing of this TCR beta chain was carried out in a study of blood T cell repertoires in COVID-19. Method: immunoSEQ multiplex PCR; TCRdb's copy keeps in-frame clones and lacks some. The table records about 220,000 clones, around three quarters of them present only once. CDR1 and CDR2 from the germline V gene are LGHDT and YNNKEL (reference sequence). With V trimmed by 4 bases and J by 2 bases, 13 bases remained unmatched. The CDR3 spans 17 residues. The gene calls are TRBV3-1 (or the pseudogene TRBV3-2) and TRBJ2-7; 8 bases are a match to TRBD2. What was sequenced was peripheral blood. This sequence originates from a woman aged 70-85 years with acute or convalescent COVID-19. The DNA for the CDR3 is TGTGCCAGCAGCCCCCAATGGCTCGCGGGGGGCCCCTACGAGCAGTACTTC. Protein product: CASSPQWLAGGPYEQYF.